Listed below are T cell receptor beta chains from one sample, sequenced in a study of beta chain features in type 1 diabetes. Some clones are missing from TCRdb's copy, which holds only in-frame ones; the method was immunoSEQ multiplex PCR. Of roughly 500,000 clones in the sample, about 29% are singletons; the top ten hold 0.05% to 0.065%. Sequenced: naive CD4+ T cells from blood. The receptor source for this set is a man aged 18-30 years in good health. The CDR3 runs from the conserved cysteine through the conserved F or W. The D gene is left open where the match is weak. Only some rows state a clone size, as once, few, many or a class for expanded clones.

v_gene: TRBV30
abundance: .
j_gene: TRBJ2-7
d_gene: .
CDR3nt: TGTGCCTGGAGTGTAACCTCCTACGAGCAGTACTTC
CDR3aa: CAWSVTSYEQYF

v_gene: TRBV30
abundance: few
j_gene: TRBJ1-5
d_gene: .
CDR3nt: TGTGCCTTCGACAGTGGAAATCAGCCCCAGCATTTT
CDR3aa: CAFDSGNQPQHF

v_gene: TRBV29-1
abundance: .
j_gene: TRBJ2-3
d_gene: TRBD2
CDR3nt: TGCAGCGTTGAAGATCCGGGGGGCGGGAGGGCCAGAGGTACGCAGTATTTT
CDR3aa: CSVEDPGGGRARGTQYF

v_gene: TRBV30
abundance: .
j_gene: TRBJ1-3
d_gene: TRBD1
CDR3nt: TGTGCCTGGAACCACCGGGCAGGGGGCACTGGAAACACCATATATTTT
CDR3aa: CAWNHRAGGTGNTIYF

v_gene: TRBV29-1
abundance: few
j_gene: TRBJ2-1
d_gene: .
CDR3nt: TGCAGCGTTGCCAGGAGAGATGAGCAGTTCTTC
CDR3aa: CSVARRDEQFF

v_gene: TRBV9
abundance: few
j_gene: TRBJ2-5
d_gene: .
CDR3nt: TGTGCCAGCAGCGTTGACGGGGAGACCCAGTACTTC
CDR3aa: CASSVDGETQYF

v_gene: TRBV29-1
abundance: .
j_gene: TRBJ1-2
d_gene: TRBD1
CDR3nt: TGCAGCGTTGAACCCCCGGGACAGGGAATCTATGGCTACACCTTC
CDR3aa: CSVEPPGQGIYGYTF

v_gene: TRBV20-1
abundance: .
j_gene: TRBJ1-1
d_gene: TRBD1
CDR3nt: TGCAGTGCTGCCGACAGGGCTGAAGCTTTCTTT
CDR3aa: CSAADRAEAFF

v_gene: TRBV7-9
abundance: .
j_gene: TRBJ2-2
d_gene: .
CDR3nt: TGTGCCGTCGAGGACAGCGGGGCCGGGGAGCTGTTTTTT
CDR3aa: CAVEDSGAGELFF

v_gene: TRBV4-1
abundance: .
j_gene: TRBJ2-3
d_gene: .
CDR3nt: TGCGCCAGCAGCCCCTCCTGGACTATTAGCACAGATACGCAGTATTTT
CDR3aa: CASSPSWTISTDTQYF

v_gene: TRBV27
abundance: .
j_gene: TRBJ2-1
d_gene: TRBD2
CDR3nt: TGTGCCAGCAGTCCCCCCCTTCTAGCGGGAGGGGATAATGAGCAGTTCTTC
CDR3aa: CASSPPLLAGGDNEQFF

v_gene: TRBV9
abundance: few
j_gene: TRBJ2-7
d_gene: .
CDR3nt: TGTGCCAGCAGCGTAGCTCCTGGGGGAGTCTTGTACGAGCAGTACTTC
CDR3aa: CASSVAPGGVLYEQYF

v_gene: TRBV28
abundance: .
j_gene: TRBJ2-1
d_gene: .
CDR3nt: TGTGCCAGCAGCTTCCAAAGCGCGACCTCCTACAATGAGCAGTTCTTC
CDR3aa: CASSFQSATSYNEQFF

v_gene: TRBV7-9
abundance: .
j_gene: TRBJ2-2
d_gene: .
CDR3nt: TGTGCCAGCAGCTTTGGGGGTGCGAACACCGGGGAGCTGTTTTTT
CDR3aa: CASSFGGANTGELFF

v_gene: TRBV27
abundance: few
j_gene: TRBJ1-2
d_gene: .
CDR3nt: TGTGCCAGCAGTTTCGGTAGGGGGTTAGGCTACACCTTC
CDR3aa: CASSFGRGLGYTF

v_gene: TRBV2
abundance: .
j_gene: TRBJ1-2
d_gene: TRBD1
CDR3nt: TGTGCCAGTCAGCCGGGACAGGGTATAAACTATGGCTACACCTTC
CDR3aa: CASQPGQGINYGYTF

v_gene: TRBV28
abundance: .
j_gene: TRBJ1-2
d_gene: TRBD1
CDR3nt: TGTGCCAGCAGCATTGACAGGGGGATGATACATGGCTACACCTTC
CDR3aa: CASSIDRGMIHGYTF

v_gene: TRBV11-2
abundance: .
j_gene: TRBJ2-1
d_gene: .
CDR3nt: TGTGCCAGCAGCTTTAGCCGCTCCTACAATGAGCAGTTCTTC
CDR3aa: CASSFSRSYNEQFF

v_gene: TRBV9
abundance: .
j_gene: TRBJ2-3
d_gene: TRBD2
CDR3nt: TGTGCCAGCAGCGTAGCTTCGGCGGGAGGGCGAAAGGATACGCAGTATTTT
CDR3aa: CASSVASAGGRKDTQYF

v_gene: TRBV20-1
abundance: .
j_gene: TRBJ2-1
d_gene: .
CDR3nt: TGCAGTGCTTACAGGGAAAATGAGCAGTTCTTC
CDR3aa: CSAYRENEQFF

v_gene: TRBV5-1
abundance: few
j_gene: TRBJ2-5
d_gene: .
CDR3nt: TGCGCCAGCAGCTTGGCAGGTGGGCCAGGGAACCAAGAGACCCAGTACTTC
CDR3aa: CASSLAGGPGNQETQYF

v_gene: TRBV6-6
abundance: few
j_gene: TRBJ2-5
d_gene: .
CDR3nt: TGTGCCAGCTCGGGTTCGGAGACCCAGTACTTC
CDR3aa: CASSGSETQYF

v_gene: TRBV4-3
abundance: few
j_gene: TRBJ2-6
d_gene: TRBD2
CDR3nt: TGCGCCACCTCCCTAGCGGGAGGTTCTGGGGCCAACGTCCTGACTTTC
CDR3aa: CATSLAGGSGANVLTF

v_gene: TRBV14
abundance: few
j_gene: TRBJ2-3
d_gene: .
CDR3nt: TGTGCCAGCAGCCAAGGTGACAGGCGCACAGATACGCAGTATTTT
CDR3aa: CASSQGDRRTDTQYF

v_gene: TRBV30
abundance: few
j_gene: TRBJ2-5
d_gene: .
CDR3nt: TGTGCCTGGAGAGCAGGAGGGGCAGAGACCCAGTACTTC
CDR3aa: CAWRAGGAETQYF

v_gene: TRBV30
abundance: .
j_gene: TRBJ2-1
d_gene: .
CDR3nt: TGTGCCTGGAGTCCGGCCTACAATGAGCAGTTCTTC
CDR3aa: CAWSPAYNEQFF

v_gene: TRBV30
abundance: .
j_gene: TRBJ2-5
d_gene: TRBD1
CDR3nt: TGTGCCTGGCTCACGACAGGGGTGGGAGAGACCCAGTACTTC
CDR3aa: CAWLTTGVGETQYF

v_gene: TRBV4-3
abundance: few
j_gene: TRBJ2-7
d_gene: .
CDR3nt: TGCGCCAGCAGCCAAGAACCGCGCTCGTACGAGCAGTACTTC
CDR3aa: CASSQEPRSYEQYF

v_gene: TRBV6-1
abundance: few
j_gene: TRBJ2-5
d_gene: .
CDR3nt: TGTGCCAGCACACGGAGGGGGCAAGAGACCCAGTACTTC
CDR3aa: CASTRRGQETQYF

v_gene: TRBV5-1
abundance: .
j_gene: TRBJ2-2
d_gene: TRBD2
CDR3nt: TGCGCCAGCAGCTTGCTAGCGGGGGCGAACACCGGGGAGCTGTTTTTT
CDR3aa: CASSLLAGANTGELFF

v_gene: TRBV30
abundance: .
j_gene: TRBJ1-5
d_gene: .
CDR3nt: TGTGCCTGGAGTATATCCGTGGGTCAGCCCCAGCATTTT
CDR3aa: CAWSISVGQPQHF

v_gene: TRBV11-2
abundance: few
j_gene: TRBJ2-2
d_gene: .
CDR3nt: TGTGCCAGCCCCAACAAGTACACCGGGGAGCTGTTTTTT
CDR3aa: CASPNKYTGELFF

v_gene: TRBV29-1
abundance: few
j_gene: TRBJ2-1
d_gene: TRBD1
CDR3nt: TGCAGCGGGGGACAGGGGTATAAAGGTGAGCAGTTCTTC
CDR3aa: CSGGQGYKGEQFF

v_gene: TRBV30
abundance: few
j_gene: TRBJ1-4
d_gene: .
CDR3nt: TGTGCCTGGAGTGTACAGATGCGGGAAAAACTGTTTTTT
CDR3aa: CAWSVQMREKLFF

v_gene: TRBV30
abundance: .
j_gene: TRBJ1-2
d_gene: .
CDR3nt: TGTGCCTGGAAATACCACCTATCGGGAGGCTACACCTTC
CDR3aa: CAWKYHLSGGYTF

v_gene: TRBV30
abundance: .
j_gene: TRBJ1-5
d_gene: TRBD1
CDR3nt: TGTGCCTGGAACGGACAGGGAAATCAGCCCCAGCATTTT
CDR3aa: CAWNGQGNQPQHF

v_gene: TRBV28
abundance: .
j_gene: TRBJ2-1
d_gene: .
CDR3nt: TGTGCCAGCAGTTTAAGGGTTGAGCAGTTCTTC
CDR3aa: CASSLRVEQFF

v_gene: TRBV4-2
abundance: .
j_gene: TRBJ2-7
d_gene: .
CDR3nt: TGTGCCAGCAGCCAACCCGGACTGGGACCCTACGAGCAGTACTTC
CDR3aa: CASSQPGLGPYEQYF

v_gene: TRBV7-2
abundance: .
j_gene: TRBJ2-1
d_gene: .
CDR3nt: TGTGCCAGCAGCTTAGCAGGGTGGAATGAGCAGTTCTTC
CDR3aa: CASSLAGWNEQFF

v_gene: TRBV18
abundance: few
j_gene: TRBJ1-1
d_gene: .
CDR3nt: TGTGCCAGCTCACCGATACAGGGAGCAGCTTTCTTT
CDR3aa: CASSPIQGAAFF

v_gene: TRBV4-2
abundance: few
j_gene: TRBJ2-7
d_gene: .
CDR3nt: TGTGCCAGCAGCTCTCAAGCGAGTTACTACGAGCAGTACTTC
CDR3aa: CASSSQASYYEQYF

v_gene: TRBV6-5
abundance: .
j_gene: TRBJ2-1
d_gene: TRBD2
CDR3nt: TGTGCCAGCAGTTCGGGACTAGCGGTCCGAGAGCAGTTCTTC
CDR3aa: CASSSGLAVREQFF

v_gene: TRBV30
abundance: few
j_gene: TRBJ1-1
d_gene: .
CDR3nt: TGTGCCTGGAGTGTTCGGGGGACGAACACTGAAGCTTTCTTT
CDR3aa: CAWSVRGTNTEAFF

v_gene: TRBV5-4
abundance: .
j_gene: TRBJ2-2
d_gene: .
CDR3nt: TGTGCCAGCAGCTTGAATATGGGAGTGAACACCGGGGAGCTGTTTTTT
CDR3aa: CASSLNMGVNTGELFF

v_gene: TRBV18
abundance: .
j_gene: TRBJ2-1
d_gene: .
CDR3nt: TGTGCCAGCTCACCAAGCAGCTCCAATGAGCAGTTCTTC
CDR3aa: CASSPSSSNEQFF

v_gene: TRBV27
abundance: .
j_gene: TRBJ2-1
d_gene: TRBD2
CDR3nt: TGTGCCAGCAGGGGATTGGCGGGAGTCAGTGAGCAGTTCTTC
CDR3aa: CASRGLAGVSEQFF

v_gene: TRBV20-1
abundance: .
j_gene: TRBJ1-2
d_gene: .
CDR3nt: TGCAGTGCTACCGGGACAAAAGGCTACACCTTC
CDR3aa: CSATGTKGYTF

v_gene: TRBV30
abundance: few
j_gene: TRBJ1-1
d_gene: .
CDR3nt: TGTGCCTGGGGAGAGAATTTGGGAACTGAAGCTTTCTTT
CDR3aa: CAWGENLGTEAFF

v_gene: TRBV20-1
abundance: few
j_gene: TRBJ2-7
d_gene: .
CDR3nt: TGCAGTGCTAGACAGTACGAGCAGTACTTC
CDR3aa: CSARQYEQYF

v_gene: TRBV20-1
abundance: .
j_gene: TRBJ1-1
d_gene: .
CDR3nt: TGCAGTGCGTTCGGACAATCTGAAGCTTTCTTT
CDR3aa: CSAFGQSEAFF

v_gene: TRBV19
abundance: few
j_gene: TRBJ2-7
d_gene: .
CDR3nt: TGTGCCAGTAGTATAGAGATCTCCCCGGCCTACGAGCAGTACTTC
CDR3aa: CASSIEISPAYEQYF

v_gene: TRBV14
abundance: few
j_gene: TRBJ2-4
d_gene: .
CDR3nt: TGTGCCAGCAGCCATCTAGCCAAAAACATTCAGTACTTC
CDR3aa: CASSHLAKNIQYF

v_gene: TRBV11-2
abundance: .
j_gene: TRBJ2-7
d_gene: .
CDR3nt: TGTGCCAGCAGCTTAGAGGCGGGTCCTTACGAGCAGTACTTC
CDR3aa: CASSLEAGPYEQYF

v_gene: TRBV9
abundance: .
j_gene: TRBJ2-3
d_gene: .
CDR3nt: TGTGCCAGCAGCCCCGGGACGCAGTATTTT
CDR3aa: CASSPGTQYF

v_gene: TRBV7-8
abundance: .
j_gene: TRBJ2-5
d_gene: TRBD1
CDR3nt: TGTGCCAGCAGGCAAAGGGGACAGGGGACAGAGACCCAGTACTTC
CDR3aa: CASRQRGQGTETQYF

v_gene: TRBV28
abundance: .
j_gene: TRBJ2-1
d_gene: TRBD2
CDR3nt: TGTGCCAGCAGTCAAAGACGACTAGCTCAGTTCTTC
CDR3aa: CASSQRRLAQFF